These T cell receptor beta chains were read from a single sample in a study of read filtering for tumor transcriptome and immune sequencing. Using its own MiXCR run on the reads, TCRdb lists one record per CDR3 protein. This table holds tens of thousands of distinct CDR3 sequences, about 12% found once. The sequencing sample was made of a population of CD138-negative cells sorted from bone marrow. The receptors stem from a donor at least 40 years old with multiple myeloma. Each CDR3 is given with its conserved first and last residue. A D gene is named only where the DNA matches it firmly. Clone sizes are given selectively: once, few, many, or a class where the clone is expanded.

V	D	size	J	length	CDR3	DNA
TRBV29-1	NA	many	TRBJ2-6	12	CSVGSGANVLTF	TGCAGCGTTGGATCTGGGGCCAACGTCCTGACTTTC
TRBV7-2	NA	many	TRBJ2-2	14	CASSYRINTGELFF	TGTGCCAGCAGCTACAGGATCAACACCGGGGAGCTGTTTTTT
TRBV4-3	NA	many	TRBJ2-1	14	CASSQGVGTPKIHF	TGCGCCAGCAGCCAAGGAGTCGGGACTCCCAAGATCCATTTC
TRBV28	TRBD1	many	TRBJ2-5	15	CASTPGQAYQETQYF	TGTGCCAGCACCCCGGGACAGGCGTACCAAGAGACCCAGTACTTC
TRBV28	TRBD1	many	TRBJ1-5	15	CASSLIQGSNQPQHF	TGTGCCAGCAGTTTAATACAGGGGTCTAATCAGCCCCAGCATTTT
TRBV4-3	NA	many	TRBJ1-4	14	CASSQEAGVEKLFF	TGCGCCAGCAGCCAAGAGGCAGGGGTTGAAAAACTGTTTTTT
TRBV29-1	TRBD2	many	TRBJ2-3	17	CSVEDRPSGRGTDTQYF	TGCAGCGTTGAAGATAGGCCTAGCGGGAGGGGCACAGATACGCAGTATTTT
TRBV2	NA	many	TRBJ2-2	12	CASRPNTGELFF	TGTGCCAGCCGTCCGAACACCGGGGAGCTGTTTTTT
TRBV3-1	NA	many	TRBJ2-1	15	CASSLLSGSYNEQFF	TGTGCCAGCAGCCTGCTTAGCGGCTCCTACAATGAGCAGTTCTTC
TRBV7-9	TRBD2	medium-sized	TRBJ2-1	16	CASSSGTSGIHNEQFF	TGTGCCAGCAGCTCCGGGACTAGCGGGATTCACAATGAGCAGTTCTTC
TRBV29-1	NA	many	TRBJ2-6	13	CSVDYSGANVLTF	TGCAGCGTTGACTACTCTGGGGCCAACGTCCTGACTTTC
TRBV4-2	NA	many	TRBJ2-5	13	CASSPGAFGTQYF	TGCGCCAGCAGCCCCGGGGCTTTCGGGACCCAGTACTTC
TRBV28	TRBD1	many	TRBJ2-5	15	CASRNGQGPQETQYF	TGTGCCAGCAGAAATGGACAGGGGCCTCAAGAGACCCAGTACTTC
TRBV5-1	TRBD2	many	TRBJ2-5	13	CASSLGAGETQYF	TGCGCCAGCAGCTTGGGAGCGGGGGAGACCCAGTACTTC
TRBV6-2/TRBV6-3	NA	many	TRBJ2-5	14	CASSYSTVEETQYF	TGTGCCAGCAGTTACTCAACCGTTGAAGAGACCCAGTACTTC
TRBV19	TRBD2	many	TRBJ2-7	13	CASRRNRGDEQYF	TGTGCCAGTAGACGTAATCGGGGGGACGAGCAGTACTTC
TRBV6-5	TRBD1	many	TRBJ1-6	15	CASSPSGQYNSPLHF	TGTGCCAGCAGCCCCTCGGGACAGTACAATTCACCCCTCCACTTT
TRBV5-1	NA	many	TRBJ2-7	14	CASSSDSRYGEQYF	TGCGCCAGCAGCTCAGATAGCAGATATGGCGAGCAGTACTTC
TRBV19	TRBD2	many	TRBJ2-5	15	CASSIGGRAGETQYF	TGTGCCAGTAGTATAGGTGGGAGGGCCGGAGAGACCCAGTACTTC
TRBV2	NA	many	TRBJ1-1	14	CASSEREENTEAFF	TGTGCCAGCAGTGAGAGGGAGGAGAACACTGAAGCTTTCTTT
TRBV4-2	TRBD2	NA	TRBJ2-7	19	CASSQDLASPSGRVNEQYF	TGTGCCAGCAGCCAAGATCTTGCGTCGCCTAGCGGGAGGGTCAACGAGCAGTACTTC
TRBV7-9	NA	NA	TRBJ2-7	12	CASGSTGIEQYF	TGTGCCAGCGGCTCTACAGGGATCGAGCAGTACTTC
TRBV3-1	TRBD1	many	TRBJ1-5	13	CASSRQGKQPQHF	TGTGCCAGCAGCCGACAGGGGAAACAGCCCCAGCATTTT
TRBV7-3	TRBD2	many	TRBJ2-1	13	CASSLGTSTHPFF	TGTGCCAGCAGCTTAGGGACTAGCACCCATCCGTTCTTC
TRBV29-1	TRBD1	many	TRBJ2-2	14	CSVRTGTNTGELFF	TGCAGCGTGCGGACAGGGACGAACACCGGGGAGCTGTTTTTT
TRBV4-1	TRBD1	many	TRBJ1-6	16	CASSPRRDRTNSPLHF	TGCGCCAGCAGCCCGCGCCGGGACAGGACTAATTCACCCCTCCACTTT
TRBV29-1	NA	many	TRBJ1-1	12	CSVSKGRTEAFF	TGCAGCGTATCTAAGGGGCGCACTGAAGCTTTCTTT
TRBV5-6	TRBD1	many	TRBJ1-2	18	CASSLDELTGQGRGGYTF	TGTGCCAGCAGCTTGGACGAACTAACGGGACAGGGAAGAGGAGGCTACACCTTC
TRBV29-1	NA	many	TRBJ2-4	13	CSGMDVAKNIQYF	TGCAGCGGGATGGACGTAGCCAAAAACATTCAGTACTTC
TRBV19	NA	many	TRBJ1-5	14	CASRVGRPFEPQHF	TGTGCCTCAAGGGTGGGCAGGCCATTTGAGCCCCAGCATTTT
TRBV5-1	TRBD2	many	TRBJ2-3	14	CASSLEAGQATQYF	TGCGCCAGCAGCTTGGAAGCGGGGCAGGCTACGCAGTATTTT